Only a few counts were recorded for the clone carrying this T cell receptor beta chain. The data originate from a study of CD8+ T cells in alopecia areata. Background on the study: Each of the treated patients was given oral tofacitinib, 5 to 10 mg twice daily, for moderate-to-severe alopecia areata.

Treatment: oral pan-JAK inhibitor, 5-10 mg twice daily. RNA was isolated and reverse transcribed to cDNA, the sequencing template. The table came from immunoSEQ multiplex PCR; TCRdb's copy has only in-frame clones and leaves some out. In the table there are 60,000 to 90,000 clones, around 60% of which are singletons. The CDR3 sequence is 16 residues long. Germline CDR1 SGHAT, CDR2 FQNNGV. The V segment lost 5 bases and the J segment 0 bases; nucleotides outside the gene matches: 8. The TCR was taken from a human donor with alopecia areata. The sample was CD8+ T cells sorted from blood, taken at week 24, from a patient treated with tofacitinib. V usage is TRBV11-2 and J usage is TRBJ2-7; 9 bases are shared with TRBD2. The CDR3, as DNA: TGTGCCAGCAGCAAGCGACTAGCGGCAAGCTCCTACGAGCAGTACTTC. Its protein is CASSKRLAASSYEQYF.